Many counts were recorded for the clone carrying this T cell receptor (beta chain). Its antigen remains unidentified. CDR3 of TCR beta was amplified from genomic DNA via a two-round multiplex PCR. Specific primers for each TRBV and TRBJ gene were what first-round PCR used. TCRdb processed the multiplex PCR reads anew with MiXCR; each CDR3 protein has one entry. The sample consists of 20,000 to 30,000 distinct CDR3 sequences, roughly 40% of them appearing once. This record belongs to a study of prognosis after radiotherapy for stage I lung cancer. At the level of the study: The study enrolled patients with stage I non-small cell lung cancer between 2018 and 2019. About a dozen patients had adenocarcinoma tumors, while squamous cell carcinoma tumors were found in several. Delivery of radiotherapy was by SBRT in 3 to 5 fractions at a biologically effective dose of at least 100 Gy.

Per the germline V gene, CDR1 is SGDLS and CDR2 is YYNGEE. Losses at the gene ends were 6 bases for V and 3 bases for J; bases not matched to a gene: 4. The CDR3 is 14 residues long. Whole-study findings and limits: Reportedly, the usage of TRBV and TRBJ genes was not the same in patients with and without metastases.

The TCR sequence derives from a donor of 50 years or more with non-small cell lung cancer. This material consisted of PBMCs, taken before or after stereotactic body radiation therapy (not recorded which). V gene TRBV9 combines with J gene TRBJ1-1; 11 nucleotides agree with TRBD1. The CDR3 nucleotides read TGTGCCAGCACGATGGGACAGGGGGACACTGAAGCTTTCTTT. Amino acids: CASTMGQGDTEAFF.